The clone carrying this TCR beta chain was seen a few times. Its antigen remains unknown. Using immunoSEQ multiplex PCR, the repertoire was profiled, and TCRdb retains in-frame clones only, with some absent. The profile shows about 6,600 clones, about 20% of them singletons. The CDR3 sequence is 17 residues long. V lost 6 bases and J lost 4; bases outside the gene matches: 15. This entry belongs to a study of sequential checkpoint blockade in melanoma. Whole-study context: Arm A got nivolumab then ipilimumab; arm B the reverse, 1:1. 75 to 95 pretreatment tumor DNA samples were TCRβ immunosequenced. General study findings and limits: Clinical benefit was about 30 times likelier when tumor T-cell fraction and clonality increased. PD-L1 staining and CD8+ counts, not mutational load, tracked tumor T-cell clonality.

Treatment denoted: randomized to nivolumab then ipilimumab (arm A) or the reverse (arm B). This rearrangement joins TRBV23-1 to TRBJ1-5, with TRBD1 matching 7 bases. TRBV23-1 falls under the ORF class, with uncertain function. The sequencing used tumor tissue (inferred from file names), collected from a patient given nivolumab and ipilimumab in sequence. This clonotype originated in a human donor with melanoma. For the CDR3, the DNA is TGCGCCAGCAGCAAGGGGGCCCACGGAGTAGAGAATCAGCCCCAGCATTTT. Amino acid sequence: CASSKGAHGVENQPQHF.